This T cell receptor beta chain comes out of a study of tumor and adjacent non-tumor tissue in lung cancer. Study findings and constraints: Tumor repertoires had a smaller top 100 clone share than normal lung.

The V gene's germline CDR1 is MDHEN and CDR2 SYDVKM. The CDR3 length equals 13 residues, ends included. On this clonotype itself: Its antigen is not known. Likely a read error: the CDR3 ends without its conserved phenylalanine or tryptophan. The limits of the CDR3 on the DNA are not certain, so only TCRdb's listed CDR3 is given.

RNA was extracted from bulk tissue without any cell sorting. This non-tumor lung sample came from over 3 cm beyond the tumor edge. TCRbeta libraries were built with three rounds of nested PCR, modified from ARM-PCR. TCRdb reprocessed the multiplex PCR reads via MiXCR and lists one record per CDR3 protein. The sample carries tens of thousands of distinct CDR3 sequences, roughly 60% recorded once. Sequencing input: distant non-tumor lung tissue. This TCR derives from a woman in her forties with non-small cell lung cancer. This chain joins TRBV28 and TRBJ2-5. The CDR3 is CASSEEYQETQYL.